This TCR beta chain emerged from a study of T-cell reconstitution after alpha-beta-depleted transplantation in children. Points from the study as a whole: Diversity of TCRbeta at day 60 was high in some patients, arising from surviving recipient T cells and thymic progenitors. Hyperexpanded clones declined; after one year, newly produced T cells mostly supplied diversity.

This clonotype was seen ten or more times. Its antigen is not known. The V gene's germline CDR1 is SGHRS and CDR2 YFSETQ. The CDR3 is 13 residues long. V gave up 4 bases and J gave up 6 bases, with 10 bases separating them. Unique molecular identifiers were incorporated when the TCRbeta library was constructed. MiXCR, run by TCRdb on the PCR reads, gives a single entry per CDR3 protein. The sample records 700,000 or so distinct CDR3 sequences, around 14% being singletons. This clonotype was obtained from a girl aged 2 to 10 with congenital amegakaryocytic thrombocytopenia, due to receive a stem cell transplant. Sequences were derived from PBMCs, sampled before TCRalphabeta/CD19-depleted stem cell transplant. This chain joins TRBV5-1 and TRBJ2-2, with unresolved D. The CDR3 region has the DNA TGCGCCAGCAGCGACCGGAATTCCGGGGAGCTGTTTTTT. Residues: CASSDRNSGELFF.